The rows below give T cell receptor beta chains drawn from one sample of a study of T cells in Graves' hyperthyroidism and ophthalmopathy. TCRdb reprocessed the multiplex PCR reads via MiXCR and lists one record per CDR3 protein. The sample consists of 380,000 or so distinct CDR3 sequences, approximately 13% of them appearing once. Material for sequencing was blood. The receptor set was obtained from a woman aged 30 to 39 with Graves' hyperthyroidism. Each CDR3 is given with its conserved first and last residue. Each record gives: V gene, D gene, clone size, J gene, CDR3 protein, CDR3 DNA. D genes are given only for firm matches. The size field is filled for only some rows; it gives once, few, many or a size class.

>TRBV20-1|.|few|TRBJ2-1
CSARDIRGGEQFF
TGCAGTGCTAGAGATATTAGGGGTGGTGAGCAGTTCTTC
>TRBV6-2/TRBV6-3|.|.|TRBJ2-2
CASIQGLRTGELFF
TGTGCCAGCATACAGGGTTTAAGGACCGGGGAGCTGTTTTTT
>TRBV30|TRBD1|few|TRBJ1-5
CAWVAGGGNQPQHF
TGTGCCTGGGTGGCAGGGGGCGGGAATCAGCCCCAGCATTTT
>TRBV2|.|.|TRBJ1-6
CASSLEAPRSPLHF
TGTGCCAGCAGTCTAGAAGCTCCAAGGTCACCCCTCCACTTT
>TRBV12-3/TRBV12-4|.|.|TRBJ2-1
CAISGHITYNEQFF
TGTGCCATCTCGGGGCATATAACCTACAATGAGCAGTTCTTC
>TRBV9|.|.|TRBJ1-6
CASSVAYSPDSPLHF
TGTGCCAGCAGCGTAGCTTACAGCCCAGATTCACCCCTCCACTTT
>TRBV20-1|.|.|TRBJ1-2
CSASGTRLGYGYTF
TGCAGTGCTAGCGGGACACGATTGGGCTATGGCTACACCTTC
>TRBV6-1|TRBD2|few|TRBJ2-1
CASSEVWGGEQFF
TGTGCCAGCAGTGAAGTCTGGGGGGGAGAGCAGTTCTTC
>TRBV18|.|many|TRBJ1-1
CASSPTKTEAFF
TGTGCCAGCTCACCAACGAAGACTGAAGCTTTCTTT
>TRBV28|TRBD1|.|TRBJ2-2
CASRKGQPGELFF
TGTGCCAGCAGAAAGGGACAGCCCGGGGAGCTGTTTTTT
>TRBV28|TRBD1|many|TRBJ2-1
CASRTGTGGIKEHNEQFF
TGTGCCAGCAGAACCGGGACAGGGGGCATTAAGGAACACAATGAGCAGTTCTTC
>TRBV28|.|many|TRBJ2-4
CASSLVSNLAKNIQYF
TGTGCCAGCAGTTTGGTATCAAACCTAGCCAAAAACATTCAGTACTTC
>TRBV4-1|TRBD1|few|TRBJ1-2
CASSQVGRTGTNYGYTF
TGCGCCAGCAGCCAAGTTGGAAGGACAGGGACTAACTATGGCTACACCTTC
>TRBV6-1|TRBD1|few|TRBJ2-5
CASGTGKETQYF
TGTGCCAGCGGGACAGGAAAAGAGACCCAGTACTTC
>TRBV10-1|.|many|TRBJ1-1
CASSLDSMNTEAFF
TGCGCCAGCAGCTTGGACAGTATGAACACTGAAGCTTTCTTT
>TRBV28|.|many|TRBJ2-3
CASTSPSTDTQYF
TGTGCCAGCACCTCACCTAGCACAGATACGCAGTATTTT